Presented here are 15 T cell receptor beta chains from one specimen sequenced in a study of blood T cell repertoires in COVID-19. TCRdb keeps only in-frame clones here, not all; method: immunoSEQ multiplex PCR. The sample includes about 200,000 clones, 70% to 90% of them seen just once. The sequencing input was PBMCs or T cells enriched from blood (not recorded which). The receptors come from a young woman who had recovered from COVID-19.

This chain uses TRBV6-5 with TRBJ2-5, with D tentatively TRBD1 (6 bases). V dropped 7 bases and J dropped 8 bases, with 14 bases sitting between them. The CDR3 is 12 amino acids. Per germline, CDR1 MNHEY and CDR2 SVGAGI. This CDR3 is CASTSQGPTQYF. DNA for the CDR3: TGTGCCAGCACTTCGCAGGGGCCAACCCAGTACTTC.

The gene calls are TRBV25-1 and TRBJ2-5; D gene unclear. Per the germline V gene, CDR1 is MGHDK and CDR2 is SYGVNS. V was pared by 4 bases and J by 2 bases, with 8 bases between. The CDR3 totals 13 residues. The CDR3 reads CASSARLQETQYF. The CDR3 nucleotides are TGTGCCAGCAGTGCCAGGCTTCAAGAGACCCAGTACTTC.

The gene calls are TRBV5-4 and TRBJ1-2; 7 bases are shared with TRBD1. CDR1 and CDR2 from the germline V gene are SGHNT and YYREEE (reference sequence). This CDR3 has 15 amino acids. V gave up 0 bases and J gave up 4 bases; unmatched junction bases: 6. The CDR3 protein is CASSLEGGVSYGYTF. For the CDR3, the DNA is TGTGCCAGCAGCTTGGAAGGGGGCGTTAGCTATGGCTACACCTTC.

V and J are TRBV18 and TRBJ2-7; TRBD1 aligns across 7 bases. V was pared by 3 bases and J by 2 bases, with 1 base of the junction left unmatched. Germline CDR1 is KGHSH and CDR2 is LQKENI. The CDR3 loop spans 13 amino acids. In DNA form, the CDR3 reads TGTGCCAGCTCACCGGACAGGACCTACGAGCAGTACTTC. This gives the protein CASSPDRTYEQYF.

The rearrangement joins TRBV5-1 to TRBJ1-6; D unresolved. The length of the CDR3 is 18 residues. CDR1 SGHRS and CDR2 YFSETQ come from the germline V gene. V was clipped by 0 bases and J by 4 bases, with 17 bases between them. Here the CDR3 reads CASSLGIARELYNSPLHF. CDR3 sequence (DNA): TGCGCCAGCAGCTTGGGGATTGCGAGGGAGTTGTATAATTCACCCCTCCACTTT.

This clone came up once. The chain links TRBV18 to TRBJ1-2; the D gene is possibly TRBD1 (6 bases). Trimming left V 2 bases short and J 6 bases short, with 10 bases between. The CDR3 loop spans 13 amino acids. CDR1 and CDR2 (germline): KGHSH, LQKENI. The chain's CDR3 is CASSPRGGDGYTF. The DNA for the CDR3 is TGTGCCAGCTCACCAAGGGGGGGTGATGGCTACACCTTC.

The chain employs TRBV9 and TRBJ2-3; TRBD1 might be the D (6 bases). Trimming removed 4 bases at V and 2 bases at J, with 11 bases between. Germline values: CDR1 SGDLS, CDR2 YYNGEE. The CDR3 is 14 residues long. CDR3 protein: CASSIRDNTDTQYF. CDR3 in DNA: TGTGCCAGCAGCATCCGGGACAACACAGATACGCAGTATTTT.

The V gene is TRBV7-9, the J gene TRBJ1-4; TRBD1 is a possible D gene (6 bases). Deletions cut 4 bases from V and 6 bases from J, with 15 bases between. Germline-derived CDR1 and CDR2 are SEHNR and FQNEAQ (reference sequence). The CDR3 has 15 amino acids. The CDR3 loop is CASSSGGGGDEKLFF. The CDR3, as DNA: TGTGCCAGCAGCTCAGGTGGGGGCGGCGATGAAAAACTGTTTTTT. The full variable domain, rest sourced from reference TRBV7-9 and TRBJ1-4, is DTGVSQNPRHKITKRGQNVTFRCDPISEHNRLYWYRQTLGQGPEFLTYFQNEAQLEKSRLLSDRFSAERPKGSFSTLEIQRTEQGDSAMYLCASSSGGGGDEKLFFGSGTQLSVL.

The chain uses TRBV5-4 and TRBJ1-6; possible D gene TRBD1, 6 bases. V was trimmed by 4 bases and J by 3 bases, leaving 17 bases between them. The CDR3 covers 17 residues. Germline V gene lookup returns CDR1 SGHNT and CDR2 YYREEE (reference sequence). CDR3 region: CASSRSPIQGYNSPLHF. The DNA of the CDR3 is TGTGCCAGCAGCCGCTCACCAATACAGGGCTATAATTCACCCCTCCACTTT.

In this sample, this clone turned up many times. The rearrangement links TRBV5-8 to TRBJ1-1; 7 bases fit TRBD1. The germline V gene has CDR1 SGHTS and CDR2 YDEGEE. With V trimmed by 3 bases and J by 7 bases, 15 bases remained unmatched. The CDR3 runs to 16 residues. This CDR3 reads CASSSRPTGTENEAFF. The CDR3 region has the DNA TGTGCCAGCAGCTCTAGACCCACCGGGACAGAGAATGAAGCTTTCTTT.

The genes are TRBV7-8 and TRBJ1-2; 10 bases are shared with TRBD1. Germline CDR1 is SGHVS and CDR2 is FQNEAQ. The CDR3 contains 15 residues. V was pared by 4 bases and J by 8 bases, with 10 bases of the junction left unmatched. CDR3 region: CASSSTTGGGEGYTF. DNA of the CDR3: TGTGCCAGCAGCTCGACGACAGGGGGCGGGGAAGGCTACACCTTC. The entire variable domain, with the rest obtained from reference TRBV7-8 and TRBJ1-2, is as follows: GAGVSQSPRYKVAKRGQDVALRCDPISGHVSLFWYQQALGQGPEFLTYFQNEAQLDKSGLPSDRFFAERPEGSVSTLKIQRTQQEDSAVYLCASSSTTGGGEGYTFGSGTRLTVV.

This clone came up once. The CDR3 DNA is TGTGCCATCAGTCCCACACCACAGGGGGCAGGGCAGCCCCAGCATTTT. It encodes CAISPTPQGAGQPQHF. The gene calls are TRBV10-3 and TRBJ1-5, with 9 bases identical to TRBD1. Germline CDR1 and CDR2: ENHRY and SYGVKD. V dropped 5 bases and J dropped 7; count of bases not matched to a gene: 12. The CDR3 runs 16 residues.

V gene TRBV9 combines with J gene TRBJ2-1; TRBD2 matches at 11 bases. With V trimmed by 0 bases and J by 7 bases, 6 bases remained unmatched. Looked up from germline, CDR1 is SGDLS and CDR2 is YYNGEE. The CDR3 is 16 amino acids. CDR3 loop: CASSVEGLAEGNEQFF. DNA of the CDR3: TGTGCCAGCAGCGTAGAGGGACTAGCGGAGGGGAATGAGCAGTTCTTC.

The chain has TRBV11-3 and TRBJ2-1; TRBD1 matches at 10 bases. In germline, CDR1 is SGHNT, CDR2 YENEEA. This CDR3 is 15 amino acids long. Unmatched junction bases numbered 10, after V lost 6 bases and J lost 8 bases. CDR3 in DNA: TGTGCCAGCAGTAGGGACAGGGGAGGATTGCATGAGCAGTTCTTC. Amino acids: CASSRDRGGLHEQFF.

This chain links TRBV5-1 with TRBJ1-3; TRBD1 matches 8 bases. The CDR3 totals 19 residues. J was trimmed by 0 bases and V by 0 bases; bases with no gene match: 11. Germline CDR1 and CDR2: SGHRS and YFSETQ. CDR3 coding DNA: TGCGCCAGCAGCTTGGAGGGCAGGGGGCGCGACATCTCTGGAAACACCATATATTTT. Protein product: CASSLEGRGRDISGNTIYF.